This T cell receptor beta chain is drawn from a study of regulatory T cells in long-lasting Graves disease. In its sample, this clonotype was seen many times. Its cognate antigen is unknown. Overall study results and limits: With a small sample size, accuracy may have been reduced. Rather than thyroid tissue, only peripheral blood underwent study. Relative to newly diagnosed Graves' patients, persistent ones had lower TCR diversity.

With 9 bases removed from V and 0 bases from J, the gap between germline ends came to 20 bases. This CDR3 region has 17 residues. Germline CDR1 is MDHEN and CDR2 is SYDVKM. In building TCR beta libraries, iRepertoire HTBI primers were used together with Arm-PCR of CDR3 regions. One entry per CDR3 protein, called by TCRdb with MiXCR from the multiplex PCR reads. The sample consists of 450,000 to 600,000 distinct CDR3 sequences, about 17% of them appearing once. Time point indicated: newly diagnosed GD, antithyroid drugs for less than 3 months. The TCR library was made from RNA that had been extracted from PBMCs in TRIzol. The same specimen was also included in a second study, on T cells in Graves' hyperthyroidism and ophthalmopathy.

The J gene is TRBJ2-2, the V gene TRBV28; no definite D call. Sequencing used peripheral blood mononuclear cells (PBMCs), obtained at new diagnosis, from a patient treated with antithyroid drugs. The TCR was taken from a man in his forties with Graves disease. The CDR3 here is CASAPLGISTNTGELFF. DNA for the CDR3: TGTGCCAGTGCTCCCCTTGGGATATCTACGAACACCGGGGAGCTGTTTTTT.